The clone carrying this TCR beta chain was observed at least ten times. The CDR3 regions of TCR beta were amplified from RNA transcripts. The primer set for the first-round RT-PCR of the TCR CDR3 was HTBI. TCRdb re-called the multiplex PCR reads through MiXCR, storing one row per CDR3 protein. The sample consists of about 400,000 distinct CDR3 sequences, 11% to 15% of them appearing once. The data belong to a study of T cells in Graves' hyperthyroidism and ophthalmopathy. The origin of this receptor is a middle-aged man with Graves' ophthalmopathy. Input material: blood.

CDR3 in DNA: TGTGCCTGGAACCCAGGGGGGCACGAGCAGTACTTC. Its translation is CAWNPGGHEQYF. V and J are TRBV30 and TRBJ2-7; a possible D gene is TRBD1 (7 bases). From germline, CDR1 is GTSNPN and CDR2 SVGIG (reference sequence). The CDR3 consists of 12 residues. With 4 bases removed from V and 5 bases from J, the gap between germline ends came to 12 bases.